This section outlines one TCR beta chain sequence together with its context. This entry is derived from a study of blood T cell repertoires in COVID-19. The age range of participants was 18 to 89 years, with residence in about 25 US areas. Sequencing used immunoSEQ multiplex PCR; TCRdb keeps in-frame clones, though not all of them. The sample lists hundreds of thousands of clones; around 89% were seen once. There are 13 residues in the CDR3. V was trimmed by 9 bases and J by 6 bases, leaving 18 bases between them. CDR1 and CDR2 from the germline V gene are SGHRS and YFSETQ. This receptor was taken from a woman under 30 who had recovered from COVID-19. V gene TRBV5-1 combines with J gene TRBJ1-1; a possible D gene is TRBD1 (5 bases). Sequencing was performed on PBMCs or T cells enriched from blood (not recorded which). CDR3 sequence: CANRTPRKAEAFF. DNA of the CDR3: TGCGCCAACAGGACACCAAGGAAGGCTGAAGCTTTCTTT.